Sequencing of this T cell receptor (beta chain) was carried out in a study of T cells in Graves' hyperthyroidism and ophthalmopathy. Study-wide points: The majority of expanded thyroid clonotypes above 0.001 also appeared in blood.

This clonotype was counted between two and nine times. The antigen remains undetermined. The CDR3 regions of TCR beta were amplified from RNA transcripts. The primer set for the first-round RT-PCR of the TCR CDR3 was HTBI. One entry per CDR3 protein results from TCRdb running MiXCR on the multiplex PCR reads. This sample carries approximately 640,000 distinct CDR3 sequences, 16% of them seen once, and the ten largest clones take less than 4.5%. CDR1 and CDR2 from the germline V gene are MGHRA and YSYEKL. V dropped 4 bases and J dropped 5 bases, with 10 bases sitting between them. This CDR3 is 13 amino acids long. Together with thyroid ultrasound, orbital computed tomography, serum thyroxine and TRAb, clinical symptoms were used for diagnoses.

The TCR sequence derives from a woman in her twenties or thirties with Graves' hyperthyroidism. The chain has TRBV4-1 and TRBJ2-3; D gene uncertain. Material: blood. The CDR3 is CASSLISEDTQYF. CDR3 in DNA: TGCGCCAGCAGCCTGATATCCGAAGATACGCAGTATTTT.